A selection of T cell receptor beta chains follows, all from one sample in a study of PD-1 blockade in classical Hodgkin lymphoma. Libraries were prepared by immunoSEQ multiplex PCR; TCRdb keeps only in-frame clonotypes and omits some of them. The repertoire includes some 16,000 clones, about 80% of them detected once, and roughly 13% sits in the top ten. Sequences were derived from peripheral blood mononuclear cells (PBMCs), sampled before the fourth cycle of nivolumab. These receptors were taken from a human donor with classical Hodgkin lymphoma. Each CDR3 is given with its conserved first and last residue. D genes are given only for firm matches. A row's size may be missing; if present it is once, few, many or a size class.

V gene,D gene,J gene,clone size,CDR3 DNA,CDR3 protein
TRBV9,TRBD2,TRBJ2-3,.,TGTGCCAGCAGCGTACGGTGGGCGAGTAGCGGGGGGTATACGCAGTATTTT,CASSVRWASSGGYTQYF
TRBV18,TRBD1,TRBJ1-3,.,TGTGCCAGCTCGCCGAGGACAGGGGAGGGCACCATATATTTT,CASSPRTGEGTIYF
TRBV19,TRBD2,TRBJ2-1,.,TGTGCCAGTAGTATAGCTAGCGGGGGGAATGAGCAGTTCTTC,CASSIASGGNEQFF
TRBV4-3,TRBD1,TRBJ1-2,few,TGCGCCAGCAGCCAAGGCGAGGCCAGGGGGGGCGGCTACACCTTC,CASSQGEARGGGYTF
TRBV19,.,TRBJ2-7,.,TGTGCCAGTACCCCACCCCAGGGGCCAAGGTCCTACGAGCAGTACTTC,CASTPPQGPRSYEQYF
TRBV19,TRBD1,TRBJ2-5,.,TGTGCCAGTAGTATAGGAGGGACAGGCCGTGAGACCCAGTACTTC,CASSIGGTGRETQYF
TRBV6-5,TRBD2,TRBJ2-1,.,TGTGCCAGCAGCGAGGGACTAGCGGCCTACAATGAGCAGTTCTTC,CASSEGLAAYNEQFF
TRBV6-5,.,TRBJ1-5,.,TGTGCCACCGGCCAACATGACAATCAGCCCCAGCATTTT,CATGQHDNQPQHF
TRBV7-9,.,TRBJ2-2,.,TGTGCCAGCAGCTTGGAGGGTATAAACACCGGGGAGCTGTTTTTT,CASSLEGINTGELFF
TRBV5-1,.,TRBJ2-5,.,TGCGCCAGCAGCTTAGGGCCTAGCGACCAAGAGACCCAGTACTTC,CASSLGPSDQETQYF
TRBV7-9,.,TRBJ1-3,.,TGTGCCAGCAGCTTAGCGAGGGCAGGGTCTACTGCTGGAAACACCATATATTTT,CASSLARAGSTAGNTIYF
TRBV7-9,.,TRBJ2-5,.,TGTGCCAGCAGCTTCGGGGAGACCCAGTACTTC,CASSFGETQYF
TRBV7-8,.,TRBJ1-1,.,TGTGCCAGCAGCCTCATTACCCGGAGGCCAACAGGGAACACTGAAGCTTTCTTT,CASSLITRRPTGNTEAFF
TRBV27,.,TRBJ1-4,.,TGTGCCACATCCCAGGGAACTAATGAAAAACTGTTTTTT,CATSQGTNEKLFF
TRBV5-4,.,TRBJ1-2,.,TGTGCCAGCAGTTGGAATTCGGGGGGAATTTTTGGCTACACCTTC,CASSWNSGGIFGYTF
TRBV9,.,TRBJ1-1,few,TGTGCCAGCAGCGTAGAGTCCGGGGCGGGAACTGAAGCTTTCTTT,CASSVESGAGTEAFF
TRBV7-9,TRBD2,TRBJ2-5,once,TGTGCCAGCAGCTTAGAGAGACTAGCGGGTGGCGAGACCCAGTACTTC,CASSLERLAGGETQYF
TRBV18,TRBD2,TRBJ2-3,.,TGTGCCAGCTCTCCGACTAGCGGGGGATCAGATACGCAGTATTTT,CASSPTSGGSDTQYF
TRBV4-1,.,TRBJ2-3,few,TGCGCCAGCAGCCAAGATCGGCAGGCCACAGATACGCAGTATTTT,CASSQDRQATDTQYF
TRBV6-5,.,TRBJ1-4,.,TGTGCCAGTGCCACAGGACTCACAACTAATGAAAAACTGTTTTTT,CASATGLTTNEKLFF
TRBV5-1,TRBD2,TRBJ2-5,.,TGCGCCAGCAGCTTGCAGCTAGCGGGGGGGCAAGAGACCCAGTACTTC,CASSLQLAGGQETQYF
TRBV5-5,.,TRBJ2-3,.,TGTGCCAGCAGCATACTAGGGTCAGGCACAGATACGCAGTATTTT,CASSILGSGTDTQYF
TRBV7-9,TRBD2,TRBJ2-5,once,TGTGCCAGCAGGTCAAGCGGGGCCGAAGAGACCCAGTACTTC,CASRSSGAEETQYF
TRBV6-6,TRBD2,TRBJ2-3,.,TGTGCCAGCAGTCCCCCGGCGGGGGAAGAATATACGCAGTATTTT,CASSPPAGEEYTQYF
TRBV28,TRBD1,TRBJ2-3,once,TGTGCCAGCAGCCCCGGACAGGGAAGTACAGATACGCAGTATTTT,CASSPGQGSTDTQYF
TRBV5-1,.,TRBJ2-1,.,TGCGCCAGCAGCTTGGCTCAGCAGGTGGGGAATGAGCAGTTCTTC,CASSLAQQVGNEQFF
TRBV6-5,TRBD1,TRBJ1-5,.,TGTGCCAGCAGACCGACAGGGGGCGACAATCAGCCCCAGCATTTT,CASRPTGGDNQPQHF
TRBV5-1,TRBD2,TRBJ2-1,.,TGCGCCAGCAGAATCGGGCTAGCGGGAGATGAGCAGTTCTTC,CASRIGLAGDEQFF
TRBV5-1,TRBD1,TRBJ2-3,.,TGCGCCAGCAGCGCAGGGACAGGGGGCGTGGGAGATACGCAGTGTTTT,CASSAGTGGVGDTQCF
TRBV7-8,.,TRBJ1-2,.,TGTGCCAGTAGCTTCGACGGAGATACCCTCGGTGGCTACACCTTC,CASSFDGDTLGGYTF
TRBV5-1,TRBD2,TRBJ2-3,.,TGCGCCAGCAGCCCGCGGGGACTAGCATTAGATACGCAGTATTTT,CASSPRGLALDTQYF
TRBV21-1,.,TRBJ2-1,medium-sized,TGTGCCACGCCGGGACAGGTAAACAATGAGCAGTTCTTC,CATPGQVNNEQFF
TRBV5-1,TRBD1,TRBJ2-2,.,TGCGCCAGCAGCGCGGGACAGGGGAACACCGGGGAGCTGTTTTTT,CASSAGQGNTGELFF
TRBV7-9,TRBD1,TRBJ1-1,.,TGTGCCAGCAGCTTAGACAGGGGGAACACTGAAGCTTTCTTT,CASSLDRGNTEAFF
TRBV5-1,TRBD2,TRBJ2-4,few,TGCGCCAGCTCGGGACTAGCGGATAAAAACATTCAGTACTTC,CASSGLADKNIQYF
TRBV7-9,TRBD1,TRBJ2-7,.,TGTGCCAGCAGCTTATACAGGGGGGACTACGAGCAGTACTTC,CASSLYRGDYEQYF
TRBV5-6,TRBD2,TRBJ2-1,.,TGTGCCAGCAGCCCCGCGAGCGGGGGCCTCTCCTACAATGAGCAGTTCTTC,CASSPASGGLSYNEQFF
TRBV6-5,.,TRBJ1-1,once,TGTGCCAGCAGTTGGGGGGCGGGGCTGGCCACTGAAGCTTTCTTT,CASSWGAGLATEAFF
TRBV27,.,TRBJ2-7,few,TGTGCCAGTTACTCGAGCTCCTACGAGCAGTACTTC,CASYSSSYEQYF
TRBV5-1,.,TRBJ2-5,.,TGCGCCAGCGAAGGACAGCAAGAGACCCAGTACTTC,CASEGQQETQYF
TRBV5-5,.,TRBJ2-7,.,TGTGCCAGCAGCTTGGCCGCCTACGAGCAGTACTTC,CASSLAAYEQYF
TRBV5-1,TRBD1,TRBJ2-7,.,TGCGCCAGCAGCTTGGTACAGGGGGTTGGCGAGCAGTACTTC,CASSLVQGVGEQYF
TRBV25-1,.,TRBJ2-1,.,TGTGCCAGCAGTTACGGGGAAGCCTCCTACAATGAGCAGTTCTTC,CASSYGEASYNEQFF
TRBV19,TRBD1,TRBJ1-2,.,TGTGCCAGTAGTATGCGGACAGGGACCTATGGCTACACCTTC,CASSMRTGTYGYTF
TRBV11-1,TRBD1,TRBJ1-1,large,TGTGCCAGCAGCCCGGGACAGGGGACTGAAGCTTTCTTT,CASSPGQGTEAFF
TRBV5-1,.,TRBJ2-5,.,TGCGCCAGCAGCTCCTTCCAGACGGGCCAAGAGACCCAGTACTTC,CASSSFQTGQETQYF
TRBV7-6,TRBD1,TRBJ2-3,.,TGTGCCAGCCGCCGGGACAGGGGGCGCTCAGATACGCAGTATTTT,CASRRDRGRSDTQYF
TRBV4-3,.,TRBJ2-7,.,TGCGCCAGCAGCCAAGCTTCGGGGGCTTTCTACGAGCAGTACTTC,CASSQASGAFYEQYF
TRBV2,.,TRBJ1-4,.,TGTGCCAGCAGTATATCCGGGACAACTAATGAAAAACTGTTTTTT,CASSISGTTNEKLFF
TRBV5-1,.,TRBJ2-3,.,TGCGCCAGCAGCTTAAGAGGGGGGGCCTATGGGGATACGCAGTATTTT,CASSLRGGAYGDTQYF
TRBV18,.,TRBJ1-5,.,TGTGCCAGCGCGCAGGGCCTAGGTCAGCCCCAGCATTTT,CASAQGLGQPQHF
TRBV5-1,TRBD1,TRBJ2-1,.,TGCGCCAGCAGCTTGGGACAGGGGGCTCGCAATGAGCAGTTCTTC,CASSLGQGARNEQFF
TRBV7-8,.,TRBJ1-1,.,TGTGCCAGCAGCTTAGCGGGTGGGCTTGAAGCTTTCTTT,CASSLAGGLEAFF
TRBV6-1,.,TRBJ2-1,.,TGTGCCAGCAGCCGACTGGGAAATGAGCAGTTCTTC,CASSRLGNEQFF
TRBV5-1,.,TRBJ2-1,few,TGCGCCAGCAGCTTGGGACAGGCTAACAATGAGCAGTTCTTC,CASSLGQANNEQFF
TRBV5-1,.,TRBJ2-3,.,TGCGCCAGCAGCTCCGCGGGTCCAACCACAGATACGCAGTATTTT,CASSSAGPTTDTQYF
TRBV6-5,TRBD1,TRBJ1-2,.,TGTGCCAGCAGTTATCTAGGACAGGGGAGGTATGGCTACACCTTC,CASSYLGQGRYGYTF
TRBV6-5,.,TRBJ1-2,.,TGTGCCAGCAGTTACCTCGGGCCTGGTGGTGGCTACACCTTC,CASSYLGPGGGYTF
TRBV7-9,.,TRBJ1-2,.,TGTGCCAGCAGCTCGGTATCAGGGGCCGGCTACACCTTC,CASSSVSGAGYTF